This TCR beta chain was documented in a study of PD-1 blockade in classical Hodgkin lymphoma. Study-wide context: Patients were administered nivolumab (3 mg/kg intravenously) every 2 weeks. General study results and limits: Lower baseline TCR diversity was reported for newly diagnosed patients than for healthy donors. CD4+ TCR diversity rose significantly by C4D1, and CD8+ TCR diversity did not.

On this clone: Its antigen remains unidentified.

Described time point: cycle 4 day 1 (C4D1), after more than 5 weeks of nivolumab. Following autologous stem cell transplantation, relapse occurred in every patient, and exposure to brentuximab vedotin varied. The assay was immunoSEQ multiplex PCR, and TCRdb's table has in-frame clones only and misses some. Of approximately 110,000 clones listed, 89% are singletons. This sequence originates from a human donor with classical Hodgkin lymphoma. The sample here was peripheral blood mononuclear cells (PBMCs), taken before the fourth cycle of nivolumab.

CDR3 DNA sequence: TGTGCCAGCAGTTACCCGGTTACTGAAGCTTTCTTT. It encodes CASSYPVTEAFF. The rearrangement links TRBV6-6 to TRBJ1-1; no definite D call. The CDR3 is 12 residues long. With 2 bases removed from V and 5 bases from J, the gap between germline ends came to 6 bases. Germline assignment: CDR1 MNHNY and CDR2 SVGAGI (reference sequence).